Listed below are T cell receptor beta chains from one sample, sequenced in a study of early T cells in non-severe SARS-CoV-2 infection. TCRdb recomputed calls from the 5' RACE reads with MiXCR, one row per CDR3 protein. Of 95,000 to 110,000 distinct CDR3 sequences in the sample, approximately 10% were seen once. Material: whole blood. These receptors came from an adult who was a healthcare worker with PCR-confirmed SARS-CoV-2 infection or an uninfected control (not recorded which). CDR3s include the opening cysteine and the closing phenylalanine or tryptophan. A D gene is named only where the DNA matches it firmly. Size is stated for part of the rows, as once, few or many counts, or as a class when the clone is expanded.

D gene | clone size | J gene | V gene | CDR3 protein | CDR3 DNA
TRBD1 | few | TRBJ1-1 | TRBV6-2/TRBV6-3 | CASSHPGQLNTEAFF | TGTGCCAGCAGCCACCCGGGACAGTTAAACACTGAAGCTTTCTTT
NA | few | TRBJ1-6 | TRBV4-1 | CASSQARGSSPLHF | TGCGCCAGCAGCCAAGCCCGAGGTTCTTCACCCCTCCACTTT
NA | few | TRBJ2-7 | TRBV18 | CASSPTSIAPYEQYF | TGTGCCAGCTCACCGACTAGTATTGCACCCTACGAGCAGTACTTC
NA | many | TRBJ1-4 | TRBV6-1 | CASSLNRREKLFF | TGTGCCAGCAGTCTCAACCGGCGAGAAAAACTGTTTTTT
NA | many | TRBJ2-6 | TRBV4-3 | CASSQRSGSGANVLTF | TGCGCCAGCAGCCAAAGATCAGGCTCTGGGGCCAACGTCCTGACTTTC
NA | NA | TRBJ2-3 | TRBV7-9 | CASSLSSDTQYF | TGTGCCAGCAGCCTCAGCTCAGATACGCAGTATTTT
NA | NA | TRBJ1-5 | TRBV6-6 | CASSYVGDQPQHF | TGTGCCAGCAGTTACGTTGGGGATCAGCCCCAGCATTTT
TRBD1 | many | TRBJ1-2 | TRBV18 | CASSPGTGGAHYGYTF | TGTGCCAGCTCACCCGGGACAGGGGGCGCCCACTATGGCTACACCTTC
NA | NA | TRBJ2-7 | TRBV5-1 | CASSLFPSSSYEQYF | TGCGCCAGCAGCTTGTTCCCGAGTAGCTCCTACGAGCAGTACTTC
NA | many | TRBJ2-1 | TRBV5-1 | CASSLDIGINEQFF | TGCGCCAGCAGCTTGGATATAGGAATAAATGAGCAGTTCTTC
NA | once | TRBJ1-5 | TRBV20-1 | CSARDVRRPLNQPQHF | TGCAGTGCTAGAGATGTAAGGCGGCCCCTAAATCAGCCCCAGCATTTT
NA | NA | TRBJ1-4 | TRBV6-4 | CASSDGASGNEKLFF | TGTGCCAGCAGTGACGGTGCTAGCGGAAATGAAAAACTGTTTTTT
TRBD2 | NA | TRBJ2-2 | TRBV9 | CASSVSSGRSSTGELFF | TGTGCCAGCAGCGTATCTAGCGGGAGATCAAGCACCGGGGAGCTGTTTTTT
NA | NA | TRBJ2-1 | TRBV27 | CASRQGVGNEQFF | TGTGCCAGCAGACAGGGAGTAGGCAATGAGCAGTTCTTC
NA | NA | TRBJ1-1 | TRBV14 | CASSQAPGSTEAFF | TGTGCCAGCAGCCAAGCCCCGGGCTCCACTGAAGCTTTCTTT
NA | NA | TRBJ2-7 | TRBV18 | CASSLQGGYEQYF | TGTGCCAGCTCACTCCAGGGCGGCTACGAGCAGTACTTC
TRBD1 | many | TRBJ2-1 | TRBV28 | CASSLPRDRGYNEQFF | TGTGCCAGCAGCTTGCCTAGGGACAGGGGATACAATGAGCAGTTCTTC
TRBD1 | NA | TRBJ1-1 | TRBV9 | CASSPRGQGASNTEAFF | TGTGCCAGCAGCCCGCGGGGACAGGGGGCATCGAACACTGAAGCTTTCTTT
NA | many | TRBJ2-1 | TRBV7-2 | CASSTGTTNEQFF | TGTGCCAGCAGCACCGGGACGACCAATGAGCAGTTCTTC
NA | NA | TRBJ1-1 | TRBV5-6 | CASSLFGPTEAFF | TGTGCCAGCAGCTTGTTCGGGCCCACTGAAGCTTTCTTT
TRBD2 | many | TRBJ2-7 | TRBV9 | CASSVGGGHEQYF | TGTGCCAGCAGCGTAGGCGGGGGACACGAGCAGTACTTC
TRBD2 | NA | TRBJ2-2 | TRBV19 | CASSILASPGLAGEMPGELFF | TGTGCCAGTAGTATTTTGGCAAGCCCCGGACTAGCGGGAGAGATGCCCGGGGAGCTGTTTTTT
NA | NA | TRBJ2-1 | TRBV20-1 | CSARGITGPTENEQFF | TGCAGTGCTAGAGGTATAACCGGACCCACGGAAAATGAGCAGTTCTTC
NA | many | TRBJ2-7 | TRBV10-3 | CAISAGLAPSAEQYF | TGTGCCATCAGTGCGGGGCTAGCCCCTTCCGCCGAGCAGTACTTC
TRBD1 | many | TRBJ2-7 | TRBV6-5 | CARLDRGNEQYF | TGTGCCAGACTGGACAGGGGCAACGAGCAGTACTTC
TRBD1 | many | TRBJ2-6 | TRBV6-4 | CASSDTEGANVLIF | TGTGCCAGCAGCGACACTGAGGGGGCCAACGTCCTGATTTTC
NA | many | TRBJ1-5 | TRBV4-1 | CASGQLVMGRQPQHF | TGCGCCAGCGGCCAACTAGTGATGGGCAGGCAGCCCCAGCATTTT
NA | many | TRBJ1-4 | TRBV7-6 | CASSLESSGDGEKLFF | TGTGCCAGCAGCTTAGAGTCGTCAGGGGATGGTGAAAAACTGTTTTTT
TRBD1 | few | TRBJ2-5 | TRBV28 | CASSSRGTVKETQYF | TGTGCCAGCAGTTCGAGAGGGACAGTGAAAGAGACCCAGTACTTC
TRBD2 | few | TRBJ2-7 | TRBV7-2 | CASSLGTSGRGDLEQYF | TGTGCCAGCAGCCTCGGGACTAGCGGGAGGGGGGACTTGGAGCAGTACTTC
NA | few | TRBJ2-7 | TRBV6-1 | CASSVLYEQYF | TGTGCCAGCAGTGTATTATACGAGCAGTACTTC
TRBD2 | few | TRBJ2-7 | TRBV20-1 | CSAESSGYEQYF | TGCAGTGCCGAATCTAGCGGCTACGAGCAGTACTTC
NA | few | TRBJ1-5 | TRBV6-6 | CASSRGEGQPQHF | TGTGCCAGCAGTCGAGGGGAGGGTCAGCCCCAGCATTTT
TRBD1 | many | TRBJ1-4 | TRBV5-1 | CASSFQGASEKLFF | TGCGCCAGCAGCTTCCAGGGGGCGAGTGAAAAACTGTTTTTT
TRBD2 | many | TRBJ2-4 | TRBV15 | CATSRGALAGGKNIQYF | TGTGCCACCAGCAGAGGGGCCCTAGCGGGGGGCAAAAACATTCAGTACTTC
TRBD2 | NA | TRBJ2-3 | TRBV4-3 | CASSHTSGLTDTQYF | TGCGCCAGCAGCCATACTAGCGGCCTCACAGATACGCAGTATTTT
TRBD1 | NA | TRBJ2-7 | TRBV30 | CAWATGGIYEQYF | TGTGCCTGGGCGACAGGGGGGATCTACGAGCAGTACTTC
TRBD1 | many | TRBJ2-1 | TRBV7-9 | CASSLGSGGTGDNEQFF | TGTGCCAGCAGCTTAGGCTCTGGGGGGACAGGTGACAATGAGCAGTTCTTC
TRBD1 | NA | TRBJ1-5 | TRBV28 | CASSLIGDRGSNQPQHF | TGTGCCAGCAGTTTAATCGGGGACAGGGGCAGCAATCAGCCCCAGCATTTT
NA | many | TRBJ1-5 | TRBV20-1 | CSATGGNQPQHF | TGCAGTGCTACAGGGGGCAATCAGCCCCAGCATTTT
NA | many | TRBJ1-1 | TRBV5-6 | CASSLGGDKAFF | TGTGCCAGCAGCTTGGGAGGTGATAAAGCTTTCTTT
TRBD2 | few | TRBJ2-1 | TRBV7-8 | CASSPGTSGKGEQFF | TGTGCCAGCAGCCCCGGGACTAGCGGGAAGGGTGAGCAGTTCTTC
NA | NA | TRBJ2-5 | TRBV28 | CASSAGSETQYF | TGTGCCAGCAGTGCCGGTTCTGAGACCCAGTACTTC
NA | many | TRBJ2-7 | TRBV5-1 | CASSEKVQGNEQYF | TGCGCCAGCAGCGAGAAGGTACAGGGAAACGAGCAGTACTTC
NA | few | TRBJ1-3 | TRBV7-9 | CASSLEVRSGNTIYF | TGTGCCAGCAGCTTAGAAGTACGCTCTGGAAACACCATATATTTT
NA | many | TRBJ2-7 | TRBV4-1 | CASNQVFKAYEQYF | TGCGCCAGCAACCAAGTTTTCAAAGCCTACGAGCAGTACTTC
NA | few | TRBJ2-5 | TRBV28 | CASKAGPQETQYF | TGTGCCAGCAAGGCGGGCCCCCAAGAGACCCAGTACTTC
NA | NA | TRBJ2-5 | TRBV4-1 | CASSQDWTAAGETQYF | TGCGCCAGCAGCCAAGATTGGACCGCGGCGGGGGAGACCCAGTACTTC
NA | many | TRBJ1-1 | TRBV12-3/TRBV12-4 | CASRKIPGNTEAFF | TGTGCCAGCAGAAAAATCCCGGGGAACACTGAAGCTTTCTTT
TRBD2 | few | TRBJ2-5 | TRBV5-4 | CASSSRTSGRETQYF | TGTGCCAGCAGCTCCCGGACTAGCGGGAGGGAGACCCAGTACTTC
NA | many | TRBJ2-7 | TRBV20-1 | CSAMGWGSSYEQYF | TGCAGTGCTATGGGATGGGGGAGCTCCTACGAGCAGTACTTC
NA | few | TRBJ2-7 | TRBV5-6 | CASSTHGTEQYF | TGTGCCAGCAGCACCCACGGAACAGAGCAGTACTTC